The 29 T cell receptor beta chains listed next were all sequenced from one sample in a study of T cell changes during pregnancy in multiple sclerosis. Sequencing used immunoSEQ multiplex PCR; TCRdb keeps in-frame clones, though not all of them. Here the sample spans around 45,000 clones, 80% to 90% being singletons. Sample: CD8+ T cells from peripheral blood mononuclear cells, taken in the second trimester of pregnancy. These receptors were obtained from a female donor with multiple sclerosis, enrolled in a pregnancy study.

This chain uses TRBV11-2 with TRBJ2-5; the match to TRBD1 covers 8 bases. The germline gives CDR1 SGHAT, CDR2 FQNNGV. Trimming removed 5 bases from V and 2 bases from J; junction bases left unmatched: 16. This CDR3 has 18 residues. CDR3 residues: CASSVSRGGRGQQETQYF. The CDR3, as DNA: TGTGCCAGCAGCGTTAGCAGGGGAGGCAGGGGGCAACAAGAGACCCAGTACTTC.

The CDR3 is CASSPLAGVQPQHF. CDR3 nucleotide sequence: TGCGCCAGCAGCCCCCTGGCAGGGGTTCAGCCCCAGCATTTT. This rearrangement joins TRBV5-1 to TRBJ1-5, with D possibly matching TRBD1 (6 bases). V was shortened by 4 bases and J by 6 bases, with 14 bases between the two germline ends. This CDR3 has 14 amino acids. Germline V lookup: CDR1 SGHRS, CDR2 YFSETQ.

The chain joins TRBV19 to TRBJ2-3, with 10 bases aligning to TRBD2. With 5 bases clipped from V and 11 bases from J, the junction kept 22 bases outside the gene matches. Germline V lookup: CDR1 LNHDA, CDR2 SQIVND (reference sequence). The CDR3 length is 18 residues. For the CDR3, the DNA is TGTGCCAGTAGTCAAAAACCCGGACTAGCGGATACTAAGGGTGGGCAGTATTTT. It specifies CASSQKPGLADTKGGQYF.

The chain employs TRBV7-3 and TRBJ1-4; TRBD1 agrees at 8 bases. After removal of 6 bases from V and 0 bases from J, the junction contained 3 bases not matched to a gene. Germline CDR1 and CDR2: SGHTA and FQGTGA. This CDR3 spans 15 amino acids. In DNA form, the CDR3 reads TGTGCCAGCAGTCAACAGGGGGCAACTAATGAAAAACTGTTTTTT. Protein product: CASSQQGATNEKLFF.

The chain combines TRBV15 with TRBJ1-2, with D tentatively TRBD1 (5 bases). Germline CDR1 and CDR2: LNHNV and YYDKDF (reference sequence). The CDR3 consists of 15 residues. Trimming pared 3 bases from V and 7 bases from J, leaving 18 bases between. CDR3 bases: TGTGCCACCAGCAGGGCCGTTTCGGGGGAGGCTGGCTACACCTTC. Amino acid sequence: CATSRAVSGEAGYTF.

This clone was seen only once. The chain couples TRBV29-1 to TRBJ2-5; 9 bases agree with TRBD2. This CDR3 spans 14 amino acids. Germline assignment: CDR1 SQVTM and CDR2 ANQGSEA. The J segment lost 5 bases and the V segment lost 4 bases, leaving 8 bases of the junction unmatched. This CDR3 is CSVVLAGGRETQYF. The CDR3 coding sequence is TGCAGCGTTGTGCTGGCGGGGGGGCGGGAGACCCAGTACTTC. The full variable domain, completed using reference TRBV29-1 and TRBJ2-5, is SAVISQKPSRDICQRGTSLTIQCQVDSQVTMMFWYRQQPGQSLTLIATANQGSEATYESGFVIDKFPISRPNLTFSTLTVSNMSPEDSSIYLCSVVLAGGRETQYFGPGTRLLVL.

The genes are TRBV4-2 and TRBJ2-3, with TRBD2 identical over 10 bases. The J segment lost 4 bases and the V segment lost 1 base, leaving 2 bases of the junction unmatched. Germline values: CDR1 LGHNA, CDR2 YNFKEQ. This CDR3 spans 15 amino acids. CDR3 loop: CASSQVSGGPDTQYF. The DNA of the CDR3 is TGTGCCAGCAGCCAAGTTAGCGGGGGGCCAGATACGCAGTATTTT.

This clone has only one observation. The chain is built from TRBV29-1 and TRBJ2-2; tentative D call: TRBD1 (6 bases). V lost 6 bases to trimming and J lost 6 bases, with 17 bases between them. CDR3 length: 14 amino acids. Germline loops: CDR1 SQVTM, CDR2 ANQGSEA. Here the CDR3 DNA reads TGCAGCGTCCCCAGGGGATCATATTCCGGGGAGCTGTTTTTT. Protein: CSVPRGSYSGELFF.

This rearrangement joins TRBV13 to TRBJ1-6, with TRBD1 as a possible D gene (6 bases). V was trimmed by 6 bases and J by 7 bases, leaving 13 bases between them. There are 14 residues in the CDR3. Germline V gives CDR1 PRHDT, CDR2 FYEKMQ (reference sequence). The CDR3 region has the DNA TGTGCCAGCAGTTCCGACAGGTCAAATTCACCCCTCCACTTT. This sequence encodes CASSSDRSNSPLHF.

This chain links TRBV11-1 with TRBJ2-3; 12 bases are a match to TRBD2. The length of the CDR3 is 14 residues. Losses at the gene ends were 4 bases for V and 5 bases for J; bases not matched to a gene: 1. Germline loops: CDR1 SGHAT, CDR2 FQDESV (reference sequence). CDR3 bases: TGTGCCAGCAGCTCTAGCGGGAGGGAAGATACGCAGTATTTT. This codes for CASSSSGREDTQYF.

The J gene is TRBJ2-7, the V gene TRBV5-4; 11 bases agree with TRBD2. Unmatched junction bases numbered 12, after V lost 1 base and J lost 3 bases. Germline V gene lookup returns CDR1 SGHNT and CDR2 YYREEE (reference sequence). This CDR3 region has 18 residues. CDR3 bases: TGTGCCAGCAGCTTGAATCCGACTAGCGGGGAATCGTTCTACGAGCAGTACTTC. This codes for CASSLNPTSGESFYEQYF.

The chain has TRBV6-5 and TRBJ1-1; the D is unclear. Germline V gene sequence: CDR1 MNHEY, CDR2 SVGAGI. This CDR3 comprises 14 residues. Trimming removed 2 bases at V and 4 bases at J, with 11 bases between. This CDR3 is CASSYSLPLTEAFF. DNA for the CDR3: TGTGCCAGCAGTTACAGCCTCCCCCTCACTGAAGCTTTCTTT.

This clone has a single count. The chain recombines TRBV6-5 with TRBJ1-2; 7 bases line up with TRBD1. The ends lost 3 bases at V and 7 bases at J; junction bases unmatched: 2. The germline V gene encodes CDR1 MNHEY and CDR2 SVGAGI. This CDR3 comprises 12 residues. This chain's CDR3 is CASSYRGLGYTF. In DNA, the CDR3 is TGTGCCAGCAGTTATAGGGGGCTTGGCTACACCTTC.

The J gene is TRBJ1-1, the V gene TRBV13; D uncertain. This CDR3 has 14 amino acids. Trimming pared 0 bases from V and 3 bases from J, leaving 8 bases between. Germline lookup yields CDR1 PRHDT and CDR2 FYEKMQ (reference sequence). The CDR3 spells CASSLGREDTEAFF. The CDR3 DNA sequence: TGTGCCAGCAGCTTAGGCCGAGAGGACACTGAAGCTTTCTTT.

This chain connects TRBV21-1 to TRBJ1-2; TRBD1, the table's D call, lacks a check against the DNA. TRBV21-1 is recorded as a pseudogene. The CDR3 is 19 residues long. The CDR3 sequence is CASTKSAPQVGLPEDGYTF. CDR3 nucleotides: TGTGCCAGCACAAAATCCGCACCCCAGGTTGGGCTCCCAGAAGATGGCTACACCTTC.

Only one count was recorded for this clone. The chain uses TRBV7-9 and TRBJ1-6, with D hard to call. The CDR3 has 13 residues. Trimming took off 2 bases at V and 6 bases at J, with 5 bases between the two ends. Germline CDR1 is SEHNR and CDR2 is FQNEAQ (reference sequence). The CDR3 coding sequence is TGTGCCAGCAGCTTAAGTAGTAATTCACCCCTCCACTTT. Amino acid sequence: CASSLSSNSPLHF.

V usage is TRBV6-1 and J usage is TRBJ1-5, with D possibly matching TRBD1 (5 bases). Trimming stripped 4 bases from V and 7 bases from J, with 17 bases between. Germline-derived CDR1 and CDR2 are MNHNS and SASEGT. CDR3 size: 15 residues. The CDR3 coding sequence is TGTGCCAGCAGTGGGATCAGGGTACCGGGCCAGCCCCAGCATTTT. As protein: CASSGIRVPGQPQHF.

The J gene is TRBJ1-1, the V gene TRBV5-4, with unresolved D. Trimming took off 6 bases at V and 0 bases at J, with 9 bases between the two ends. The germline V gene encodes CDR1 SGHNT and CDR2 YYREEE (reference sequence). The length of the CDR3 is 13 residues. CDR3 nucleotide sequence: TGTGCCAGCACCCGGGGAGTGAACACTGAAGCTTTCTTT. It is translated as CASTRGVNTEAFF. Full variable domain (rest looked up from reference TRBV5-4 and TRBJ1-1): ETGVTQSPTHLIKTRGQQVTLRCSSQSGHNTVSWYQQALGQGPQFIFQYYREEENGRGNFPPRFSGLQFPNYSSELNVNALELDDSALYLCASTRGVNTEAFFGQGTRLTVV.

The V and J genes are TRBV27 and TRBJ1-6, with 9 bases lining up with TRBD1. The trim removed 3 bases at V and 14 bases at J, leaving 8 bases unmatched. Per germline, CDR1 MNHEY and CDR2 SMNVEV (reference sequence). The CDR3 has 14 residues. DNA for the CDR3: TGTGCCAGCAGTTTTACAGGGGGCCCTGGGGCCCTCCACTTT. This encodes CASSFTGGPGALHF.

The chain carries TRBV19 and TRBJ1-5, with TRBD1 matching over 9 bases. The CDR3 loop spans 15 amino acids. CDR1 LNHDA and CDR2 SQIVND come from the germline V gene (reference sequence). Losses at the gene ends were 8 bases for V and 2 bases for J; bases not matched to a gene: 7. CDR3 region: CASGPGQGGNQPQHF. The CDR3 nucleotides are TGTGCCAGTGGCCCGGGACAGGGAGGCAATCAGCCCCAGCATTTT.

The V call is TRBV12-5, the J call TRBJ2-5; 7 bases are shared with TRBD2. The trim removed 7 bases at V and 5 bases at J, leaving 13 bases unmatched. CDR1 is LGHNT and CDR2 is FRNRAP in the germline V gene. The CDR3 covers 15 residues. CDR3: CASVDRGLGGETQYF. The CDR3, as DNA: TGTGCTAGTGTCGATCGAGGACTAGGTGGGGAGACCCAGTACTTC. Full variable domain (rest looked up from reference TRBV12-5 and TRBJ2-5): DARVTQTPRHKVTEMGQEVTMRCQPILGHNTVFWYRQTMMQGLELLAYFRNRAPLDDSGMPKDRFSAEMPDATLATLKIQPSEPRDSAVYFCASVDRGLGGETQYFGPGTRLLVL.

The CDR3 region is CASSGWTGGGTQYF. The CDR3 coding sequence is TGTGCCAGCAGCGGCTGGACAGGGGGCGGTACGCAGTATTTT. V and J are TRBV7-9 and TRBJ2-3; TRBD1 aligns across 11 bases. Trimming took 5 bases from V and 8 from J; bases not matched to a gene: 6. Germline values: CDR1 SEHNR, CDR2 FQNEAQ (reference sequence). The CDR3 has 14 amino acids. Together with reference TRBV7-9 and TRBJ2-3, the CDR3 gives the full variable domain: DTGVSQNPRHKITKRGQNVTFRCDPISEHNRLYWYRQTLGQGPEFLTYFQNEAQLEKSRLLSDRFSAERPKGSFSTLEIQRTEQGDSAMYLCASSGWTGGGTQYFGPGTRLTVL.

The chain joins TRBV27 to TRBJ2-1; D gene ambiguous. This CDR3 has 15 amino acids. CDR1 MNHEY and CDR2 SMNVEV come from the germline V gene (reference sequence). Trimming removed 0 bases from V and 0 bases from J, with 6 bases in between. As DNA, the CDR3 is TGTGCCAGCAGTTTATCGCCGAGCTCCTACAATGAGCAGTTCTTC. Its translation is CASSLSPSSYNEQFF.

The chain combines TRBV2 with TRBJ2-1; possibly TRBD1 for D (6 bases). CDR3 size: 16 residues. The V end was cut by 4 bases, the J end by 7 bases, with 20 bases between. From germline, CDR1 is SNHLY and CDR2 FYNNEI. Here the CDR3 reads CASSAYPDSVLNEQFF. Here the CDR3 DNA reads TGTGCCAGCAGTGCATACCCGGACAGCGTATTAAATGAGCAGTTCTTC.

CDR3 in amino acids: CAIRVQGIGNTIYF. As DNA, the CDR3 is TGTGCCATCAGGGTGCAGGGAATAGGAAACACCATATATTTT. This chain joins TRBV10-3 and TRBJ1-3; tentatively, D is TRBD1 (5 bases). The CDR3 spans 14 residues. The V gene lost 6 bases and the J gene lost 4 bases, with 13 bases spanning the gap. Germline values: CDR1 ENHRY, CDR2 SYGVKD.

The gene calls are TRBV29-1 and TRBJ2-3; weak D call: TRBD1 (5 bases). CDR1 and CDR2 (germline): SQVTM, ANQGSEA. This CDR3 has 12 residues. The V gene lost 6 bases and the J gene lost 3 bases, with 10 bases spanning the gap. The CDR3 DNA is TGCAGCGTGGGGAAGGGGACAGATACGCAGTATTTT. It is translated as CSVGKGTDTQYF.

The CDR3 coding sequence is TGCGCCAGCAGCTTCGGGACTGATAATTACGAGCAGTACTTC. Translating gives CASSFGTDNYEQYF. V gene TRBV5-1 combines with J gene TRBJ2-7; possibly TRBD2 for D (6 bases). Germline V gene lookup returns CDR1 SGHRS and CDR2 YFSETQ. V was cut by 2 bases and J by 4 bases, with 13 bases left in between. The length of the CDR3 is 14 residues. The full variable domain, in which reference TRBV5-1 and TRBJ2-7 provide the parts outside the CDR3, is KAGVTQTPRYLIKTRGQQVTLSCSPISGHRSVSWYQQTPGQGLQFLFEYFSETQRNKGNFPGRFSGRQFSNSRSEMNVSTLELGDSALYLCASSFGTDNYEQYFGPGTRLTVT.

The V gene is TRBV29-1, the J gene TRBJ2-7; 10 bases align to TRBD1. The ends lost 0 bases at V and 5 bases at J; junction bases unmatched: 10. Germline lookup yields CDR1 SQVTM and CDR2 ANQGSEA. The CDR3 has 16 amino acids. CDR3 coding DNA: TGCAGCGTTGAAGAGTCGACAGGGGGCTATGGGAACGAGCAGTACTTC. It yields the protein CSVEESTGGYGNEQYF.

The rearrangement uses TRBV7-9 and TRBJ1-2, with unresolved D. Germline V gives CDR1 SEHNR, CDR2 FQNEAQ (reference sequence). Between the trimmed V and J ends, which lost 0 bases and 3 bases, there was a span of 11 bases. This CDR3 has 15 residues. This chain's CDR3 is CASSLAFSADYGYTF. The CDR3 DNA is TGTGCCAGCAGCTTAGCATTTAGTGCTGACTATGGCTACACCTTC.